These T cell receptor beta chains were read from a single sample in a study of blood T cell repertoires in COVID-19. TCRdb keeps only in-frame clones here, not all; method: immunoSEQ multiplex PCR. The sample lists approximately 280,000 clones; around 85% were seen once. Material for sequencing was PBMCs or T cells enriched from blood (not recorded which). These receptors were collected from a woman aged 50 to 60 who had recovered from COVID-19. The CDR3 runs from the conserved cysteine through the conserved F or W. The D gene is left open where the match is weak. Where a row states a size, it is once, few, many or the class of an expanded clone; other rows omit it.

>16|-|TRBD1|TRBV19|TRBJ2-7
CASSIVRGTAGYEQYF
TGTGCCAGTAGTATAGTTCGTGGGACAGCCGGCTACGAGCAGTACTTC
>15|-|TRBD1|TRBV11-2|TRBJ2-1
CASSKGQEKNNEQFF
TGTGCCAGCAGCAAAGGACAGGAAAAGAACAATGAGCAGTTCTTC
>14|-|-|TRBV30|TRBJ1-2
CAWSSGVGGNGYTF
TGTGCCTGGAGTTCCGGGGTGGGGGGTAATGGCTACACCTTC
>14|-|-|TRBV7-2|TRBJ1-1
CASSFGQPNTEAFF
TGTGCCAGCAGCTTCGGACAGCCGAACACTGAAGCTTTCTTT
>14|-|-|TRBV5-4|TRBJ1-1
CASSGGAVGTEAFF
TGTGCCAGCAGCGGGGGGGCCGTGGGCACTGAAGCTTTCTTT
>14|-|-|TRBV10-3|TRBJ1-1
CAISEPKDYTEAFF
TGTGCCATCAGTGAGCCAAAAGACTACACTGAAGCTTTCTTT
>15|-|TRBD1|TRBV30|TRBJ1-2
CAWSGGTGEYYGYTF
TGTGCCTGGAGCGGGGGGACAGGGGAGTACTATGGCTACACCTTC
>15|-|TRBD1|TRBV7-6|TRBJ2-2
CASSPRTGDTGELFF
TGTGCCAGCAGCCCCAGGACAGGGGACACCGGGGAGCTGTTTTTT
>12|few|-|TRBV28|TRBJ1-2
CAIRGGLYGYTF
TGTGCCATCCGCGGCGGGCTCTATGGCTACACCTTC
>14|-|TRBD1|TRBV28|TRBJ1-5
CAARGQGAGQPQHF
TGTGCCGCAAGGGGACAGGGGGCTGGTCAGCCCCAGCATTTT
>15|-|-|TRBV9|TRBJ2-3
CASSVDGGAGDTQYF
TGTGCCAGCAGCGTAGATGGCGGGGCCGGAGATACGCAGTATTTT
>15|once|TRBD1|TRBV6-6|TRBJ2-7
CASTPRTGGTYEQYF
TGTGCCAGCACTCCCCGGACAGGGGGGACCTACGAGCAGTACTTC
>15|-|TRBD1|TRBV3-1/TRBV3-2|TRBJ2-1
CASSKVGQAYNEQFF
TGTGCCAGCTCCAAGGTTGGACAGGCCTACAATGAGCAGTTCTTC
>15|many|TRBD2|TRBV4-1|TRBJ2-1
CASSQGLAGANEQFF
TGCGCCAGCAGCCAAGGGCTAGCGGGGGCCAATGAGCAGTTCTTC
>13|-|-|TRBV19|TRBJ2-6
CATQGSGANVLTF
TGTGCCACCCAGGGCTCTGGGGCCAACGTCCTGACTTTC
>14|-|-|TRBV20-1|TRBJ2-1
CSASIGTGYNEQFF
TGCAGTGCTAGTATCGGGACTGGGTACAATGAGCAGTTCTTC
>11|few|TRBD1|TRBV28|TRBJ1-2
CAGGYRGAYTF
TGTGCCGGGGGTTACAGGGGGGCCTACACCTTC
>15|-|TRBD2|TRBV6-4|TRBJ2-1
CASSLLAGGPLEQFF
TGTGCCAGCAGCCTTCTAGCGGGAGGGCCGCTTGAGCAGTTCTTC
>12|once|-|TRBV19|TRBJ2-5
CASSIHQETQYF
TGTGCCAGTAGTATCCACCAGGAGACCCAGTACTTC
>17|-|TRBD1|TRBV7-9|TRBJ1-2
CASSLWDRGRRSYGYTF
TGTGCCAGCAGTCTCTGGGACAGAGGCAGAAGGTCGTATGGCTACACCTTC
>13|-|-|TRBV30|TRBJ1-5
CAWSRGSNQPQHF
TGTGCCTGGAGTCGGGGAAGCAATCAGCCCCAGCATTTT
>13|-|-|TRBV7-9|TRBJ1-2
CASSHYTNYGYTF
TGTGCCAGCAGCCACTACACTAACTATGGCTACACCTTC
>12|-|TRBD1|TRBV19|TRBJ1-2
CAATGQSYGYTF
TGTGCCGCAACGGGACAGAGCTATGGCTACACCTTC
>16|-|-|TRBV5-4|TRBJ2-5
CASSSRAKGGEETQYF
TGTGCCAGCAGCTCCCGGGCCAAGGGGGGGGAAGAGACCCAGTACTTC
>16|-|TRBD1|TRBV12-5|TRBJ1-1
CASGFLLGQGGTEAFF
TGTGCTAGTGGTTTCTTACTTGGACAGGGGGGAACTGAAGCTTTCTTT
>14|-|TRBD1|TRBV30|TRBJ1-1
CAWSVRSRGTEAFF
TGTGCCTGGAGTGTACGATCCAGGGGGACTGAAGCTTTCTTT
>12|once|-|TRBV6-2/TRBV6-3|TRBJ1-4
CASSFPREKLFF
TGTGCCAGCAGCTTTCCTCGGGAAAAACTGTTTTTT
>15|-|-|TRBV4-1|TRBJ2-2
CASSQVGGNTGELFF
TGCGCCAGCAGCCAAGTGGGGGGAAACACCGGGGAGCTGTTTTTT
>15|-|-|TRBV6-1|TRBJ1-1
CASSELGHRNTEAFF
TGTGCCAGCAGTGAATTGGGACACCGGAACACTGAAGCTTTCTTT
>21|-|TRBD2|TRBV7-2|TRBJ2-3
CASSLATYGTSGSLLWDTQYF
TGTGCCAGCAGCTTAGCAACCTATGGGACTAGCGGGAGCCTGTTGTGGGATACGCAGTATTTT
>12|-|-|TRBV3-1/TRBV3-2|TRBJ2-5
CASSPRPGTQYF
TGTGCCAGCAGCCCCCGGCCGGGGACCCAGTACTTC
>14|-|TRBD1|TRBV13|TRBJ2-7
CASSLSGGPYEQYF
TGTGCCAGCAGCTTATCAGGGGGCCCCTACGAGCAGTACTTC
>17|-|TRBD2|TRBV15|TRBJ2-5
CATSRDSGRVYQETQYF
TGTGCCACCAGCAGAGACAGCGGGAGAGTGTACCAAGAGACCCAGTACTTC
>12|-|TRBD1|TRBV30|TRBJ2-7
CAWRIRGYEQYF
TGTGCCTGGAGGATCAGGGGGTACGAGCAGTACTTC
>18|-|TRBD2|TRBV19|TRBJ2-2
CASSSRTSGGWDTGELFF
TGTGCCAGTAGTTCCAGGACTAGCGGGGGCTGGGACACCGGGGAGCTGTTTTTT
>14|-|-|TRBV5-1|TRBJ2-5
CASSSRGAQETQYF
TGCGCCAGCAGCTCCCGGGGGGCCCAAGAGACCCAGTACTTC
>15|-|-|TRBV9|TRBJ2-2
CASSVTGRGSGELFF
TGTGCCAGCAGCGTTACAGGGAGGGGATCCGGGGAGCTGTTTTTT